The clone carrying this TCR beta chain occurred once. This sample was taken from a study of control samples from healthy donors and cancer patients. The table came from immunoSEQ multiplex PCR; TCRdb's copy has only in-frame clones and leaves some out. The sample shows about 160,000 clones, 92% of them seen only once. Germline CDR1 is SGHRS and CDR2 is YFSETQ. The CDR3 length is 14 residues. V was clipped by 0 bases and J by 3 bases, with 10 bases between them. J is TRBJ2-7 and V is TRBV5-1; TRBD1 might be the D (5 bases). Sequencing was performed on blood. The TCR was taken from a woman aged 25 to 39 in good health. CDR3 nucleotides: TGCGCCAGCAGCTTGGCAAGGGGCGGCTACGAGCAGTACTTC. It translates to CASSLARGGYEQYF. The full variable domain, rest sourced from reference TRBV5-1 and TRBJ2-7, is KAGVTQTPRYLIKTRGQQVTLSCSPISGHRSVSWYQQTPGQGLQFLFEYFSETQRNKGNFPGRFSGRQFSNSRSEMNVSTLELGDSALYLCASSLARGGYEQYFGPGTRLTVT.